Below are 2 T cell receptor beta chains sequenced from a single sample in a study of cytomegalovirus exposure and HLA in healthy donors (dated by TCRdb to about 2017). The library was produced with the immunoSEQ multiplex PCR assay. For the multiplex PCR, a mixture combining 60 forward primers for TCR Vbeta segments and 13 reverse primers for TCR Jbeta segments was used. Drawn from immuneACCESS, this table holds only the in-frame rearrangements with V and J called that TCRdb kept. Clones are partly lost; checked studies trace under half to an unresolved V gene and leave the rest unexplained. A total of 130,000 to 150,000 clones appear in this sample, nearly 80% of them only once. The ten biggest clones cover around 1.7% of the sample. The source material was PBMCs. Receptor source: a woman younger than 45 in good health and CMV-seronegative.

The chain's CDR3 is CASNLAGGLTGELFF. The CDR3 DNA follows: TGTGCCAGCAATCTAGCGGGGGGGCTCACCGGGGAGCTGTTTTTT. The V gene is TRBV6-5, the J gene TRBJ2-2, with 12 bases matching TRBD2. The CDR3 is 15 residues long. The V segment lost 7 bases and the J segment 4 bases; nucleotides outside the gene matches: 4. CDR1 and CDR2 (germline): MNHEY, SVGAGI.

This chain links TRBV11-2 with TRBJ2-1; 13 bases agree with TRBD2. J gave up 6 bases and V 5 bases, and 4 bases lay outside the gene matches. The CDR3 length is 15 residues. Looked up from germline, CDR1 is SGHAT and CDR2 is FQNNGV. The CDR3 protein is CASSQGLAGRNEQFF. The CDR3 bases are TGTGCCAGCAGCCAGGGACTAGCGGGGCGCAATGAGCAGTTCTTC. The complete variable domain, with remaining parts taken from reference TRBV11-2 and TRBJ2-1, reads EAGVAQSPRYKIIEKRQSVAFWCNPISGHATLYWYQQILGQGPKLLIQFQNNGVVDDSQLPKDRFSAERLKGVDSTLKIQPAKLEDSAVYLCASSQGLAGRNEQFFGPGTRLTVL.